This TCR beta chain emerged from a study of neurological immune-mediated disorders. The cDNA was synthesized by 5'RACE incorporating 10-nucleotide random UMIs. TCRdb recomputed calls from the 5' RACE reads with MiXCR, one row per CDR3 protein. The sample records about 38,000 distinct CDR3 sequences, roughly 5% being singletons. Healthy control samples came from blood bank volunteers in Maryland, USA. Input was 900,000 to 1,000,000 sorted T cells, either CD4+ or CD8+. The ends were cut back, 5 bases at V and 8 bases at J, with 15 bases in the middle. In germline, CDR1 is SGHVS, CDR2 FQNEAQ. The CDR3 has 13 amino acids. In this sample, this clonotype turned up many times.

The genes are TRBV7-8 and TRBJ1-1; D might be TRBD1 (6 bases). The receptor was derived from a man younger than 35 in good health. The sequenced sample was CD4+ T cells from blood. The CDR3 is CASSTGPDREAFF. The CDR3 DNA sequence: TGTGCCAGCAGCACGGGGCCTGACAGGGAAGCTTTCTTT.